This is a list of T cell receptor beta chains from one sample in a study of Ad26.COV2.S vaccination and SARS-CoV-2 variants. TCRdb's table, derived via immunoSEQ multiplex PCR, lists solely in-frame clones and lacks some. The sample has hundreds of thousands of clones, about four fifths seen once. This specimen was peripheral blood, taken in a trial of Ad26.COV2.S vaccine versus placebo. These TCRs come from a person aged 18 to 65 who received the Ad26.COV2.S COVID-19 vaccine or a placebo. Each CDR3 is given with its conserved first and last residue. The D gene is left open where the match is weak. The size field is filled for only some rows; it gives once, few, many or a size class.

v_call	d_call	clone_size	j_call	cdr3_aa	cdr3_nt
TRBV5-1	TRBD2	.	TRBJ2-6	CASSLGGGPTSGANVLTF	TGCGCCAGCAGCTTGGGCGGGGGTCCTACCTCTGGGGCCAACGTCCTGACTTTC
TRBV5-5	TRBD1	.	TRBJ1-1	CASSPRRDRVNTEAFF	TGTGCCAGCAGCCCCCGAAGGGACAGGGTGAACACTGAAGCTTTCTTT
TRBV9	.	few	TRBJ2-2	CASSVGSGMGWSGELFF	TGTGCCAGCAGCGTAGGTTCGGGGATGGGTTGGTCCGGGGAGCTGTTTTTT
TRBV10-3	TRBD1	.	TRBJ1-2	CAISESGGVYGYTF	TGTGCCATCAGTGAATCAGGGGGGGTCTATGGCTACACCTTC
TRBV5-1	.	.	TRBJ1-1	CASSATGMNTEAFF	TGCGCCAGCAGCGCAACAGGTATGAACACTGAAGCTTTCTTT
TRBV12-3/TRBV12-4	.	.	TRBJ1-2	CASNIYNYGYTF	TGTGCCAGCAACATTTATAACTATGGCTACACCTTC
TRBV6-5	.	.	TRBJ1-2	CASSKGSNYGYTF	TGTGCCAGCAGTAAGGGTTCTAACTATGGCTACACCTTC
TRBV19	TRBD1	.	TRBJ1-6	CASIDRGRNSPLHF	TGTGCCAGTATTGACAGGGGACGGAATTCACCCCTCCACTTT
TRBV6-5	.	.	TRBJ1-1	CATGPANTEAFF	TGTGCCACTGGACCGGCGAACACTGAAGCTTTCTTT
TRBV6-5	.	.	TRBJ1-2	CASSSSSNYGYTF	TGTGCCAGCAGTTCTAGTAGTAACTATGGCTACACCTTC
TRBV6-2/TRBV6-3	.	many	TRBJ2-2	CASSYSDNTGELFF	TGTGCCAGCAGTTACTCGGACAACACCGGGGAGCTGTTTTTT
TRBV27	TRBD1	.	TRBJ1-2	CASSLTGGWDYGYTF	TGTGCCAGCAGTCTGACAGGGGGCTGGGACTATGGCTACACCTTC
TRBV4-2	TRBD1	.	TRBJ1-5	CASSQAGDRFNQPQHF	TGTGCCAGCAGCCAAGCTGGGGACAGGTTTAATCAGCCCCAGCATTTT
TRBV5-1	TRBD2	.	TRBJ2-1	CASSALAGPDNEQFF	TGCGCCAGCAGCGCACTAGCGGGACCTGACAATGAGCAGTTCTTC
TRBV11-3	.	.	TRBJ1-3	CASSLELGNTIYF	TGTGCCAGCAGCTTAGAACTGGGAAACACCATATATTTT
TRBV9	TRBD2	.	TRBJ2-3	CASSPHGLAGGSDTQYF	TGTGCCAGCAGCCCTCACGGACTAGCGGGGGGTTCAGATACGCAGTATTTT
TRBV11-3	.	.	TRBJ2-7	CASSTRDTPFYEQYF	TGTGCCAGCAGCACCCGGGACACCCCTTTCTATGAGCAGTACTTC
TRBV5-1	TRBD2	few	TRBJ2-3	CASSLAVRGYGADTQYF	TGCGCCAGCAGCTTGGCGGTGCGGGGGTATGGGGCAGATACGCAGTATTTT
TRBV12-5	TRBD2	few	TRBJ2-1	CASGLVPDGTSGYNEQFF	TGTGCTAGTGGTTTGGTTCCCGACGGGACTAGCGGGTACAATGAGCAGTTCTTC
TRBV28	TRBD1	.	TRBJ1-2	CASRLKGARYGYTF	TGTGCCAGCAGGCTTAAGGGGGCTAGGTATGGCTACACCTTC
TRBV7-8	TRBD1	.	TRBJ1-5	CASSLAGTGVNQPQHF	TGTGCCAGCAGCTTAGCCGGGACAGGGGTTAATCAGCCCCAGCATTTT
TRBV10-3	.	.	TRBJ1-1	CAISAESGPLGTEAFF	TGTGCCATCAGTGCCGAATCGGGACCCTTGGGCACTGAAGCTTTCTTT
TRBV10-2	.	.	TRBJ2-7	CASTNGRGLTYEQYF	TGCGCCAGCACCAACGGGAGGGGGCTTACCTACGAGCAGTACTTC
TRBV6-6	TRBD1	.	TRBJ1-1	CASSNRGSNTEAFF	TGTGCCAGCAGCAACAGGGGGTCGAACACTGAAGCTTTCTTT
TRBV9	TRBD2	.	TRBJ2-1	CASSVVTGLAGDNEQFF	TGTGCCAGCAGCGTAGTCACGGGACTAGCGGGAGACAATGAGCAGTTCTTC
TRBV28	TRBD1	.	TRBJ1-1	CASRDRGHTEAFF	TGTGCCAGCAGAGACAGGGGCCACACTGAAGCTTTCTTT
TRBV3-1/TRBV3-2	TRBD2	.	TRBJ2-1	CASTGGRGTSVF	TGTGCCAGCACCGGCGGGAGGGGTACGTCGGTCTTC
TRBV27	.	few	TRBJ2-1	CASSSGISSYNEQFF	TGTGCCAGCAGTTCGGGAATAAGCTCCTACAATGAGCAGTTCTTC
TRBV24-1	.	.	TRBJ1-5	CATSVGVYQPQHF	TGTGCCACCAGTGTCGGGGTTTATCAGCCCCAGCATTTT
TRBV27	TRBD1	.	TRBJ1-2	CASSSGQAYGYTF	TGTGCCAGCAGTTCCGGACAGGCCTATGGCTACACCTTC
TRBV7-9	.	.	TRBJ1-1	CASSFEMNTEAFF	TGTGCCAGCAGCTTTGAGATGAACACTGAAGCTTTCTTT
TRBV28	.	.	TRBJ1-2	CASSLGTRLGYTF	TGTGCCAGCAGTTTGGGGACAAGACTAGGCTACACCTTC
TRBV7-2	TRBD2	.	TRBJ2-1	CASSLAGTSLNEQFF	TGTGCCAGCAGCCTTGCCGGGACTAGCCTGAATGAGCAGTTCTTC
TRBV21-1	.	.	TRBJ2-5	CASSKVTSGDIPQETQYF	TGTGCCAGCAGCAAAGTAACTAGCGGGGACATACCGCAAGAGACCCAGTACTTC
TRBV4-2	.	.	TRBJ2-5	CASSQESLPETQYF	TGTGCCAGCAGCCAAGAATCCCTCCCTGAGACCCAGTACTTC
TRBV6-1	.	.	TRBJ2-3	CASSEWGLRTDTQYF	TGTGCCAGCAGTGAATGGGGGCTCCGCACAGATACGCAGTATTTT
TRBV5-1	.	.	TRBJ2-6	CASSSMAGANVLTF	TGCGCCAGCAGCTCGATGGCGGGGGCCAACGTCCTGACTTTC
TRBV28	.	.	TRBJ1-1	CASSSPSRTEAFF	TGTGCCAGCAGTTCCCCATCTAGAACTGAAGCTTTCTTT
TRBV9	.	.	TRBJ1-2	CASSVVPQNYGYTF	TGTGCCAGCAGCGTAGTGCCGCAGAACTATGGCTACACCTTC
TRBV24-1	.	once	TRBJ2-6	CATSDRTVSGANVLTF	TGTGCCACCAGTGATCGGACGGTCTCTGGGGCCAACGTCCTGACTTTC
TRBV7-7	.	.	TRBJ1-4	CASSPGTGSEKLFF	TGTGCCAGCAGCCCGGGCACGGGGAGTGAAAAACTGTTTTTT
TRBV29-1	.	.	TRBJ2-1	CSVGTYNEQFF	TGCAGCGTTGGGACCTACAATGAGCAGTTCTTC
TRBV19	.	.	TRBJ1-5	CASRLGRNQPQHF	TGTGCCAGTAGGTTGGGTCGCAATCAGCCCCAGCATTTT
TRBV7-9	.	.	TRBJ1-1	CASSLTGLGAFF	TGTGCCAGCAGCTTAACGGGGCTAGGAGCTTTCTTT
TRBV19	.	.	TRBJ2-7	CASSMRVSYEQYF	TGTGCCAGTAGTATGCGGGTCTCCTACGAGCAGTACTTC
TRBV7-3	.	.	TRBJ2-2	CASSLLNSYGELFF	TGTGCCAGCAGCCTCCTCAACAGCTACGGGGAGCTGTTTTTT
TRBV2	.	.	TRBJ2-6	CASTMYGANVLTF	TGTGCCAGCACCATGTATGGGGCCAACGTCCTGACTTTC
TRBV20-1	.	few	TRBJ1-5	CSASGQAINQPQHF	TGCAGTGCTAGTGGTCAGGCGATCAATCAGCCCCAGCATTTT
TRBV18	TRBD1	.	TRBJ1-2	CASSQRQGPRDGYTF	TGTGCCAGCTCACAGCGACAGGGTCCGAGGGATGGCTACACCTTC
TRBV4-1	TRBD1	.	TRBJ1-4	CASSPFPATGPNEKLFF	TGCGCCAGCAGCCCTTTCCCCGCGACAGGGCCTAATGAAAAACTGTTTTTT
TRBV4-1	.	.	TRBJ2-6	CASSQKQPGWSSGANVLTF	TGCGCCAGCAGCCAAAAGCAACCAGGCTGGAGCTCTGGGGCCAACGTCCTGACTTTC
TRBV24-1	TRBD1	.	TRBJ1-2	CATSRAGGAEGYTF	TGTGCCACCAGTCGGGCAGGGGGCGCCGAGGGCTACACCTTC
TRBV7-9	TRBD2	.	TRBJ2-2	CASRPGTSGMVGELFF	TGTGCCAGCAGACCCGGGACTAGCGGAATGGTGGGGGAGCTGTTTTTT
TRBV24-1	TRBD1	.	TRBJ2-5	CATSDPGGPGSLRETQYF	TGTGCCACCAGTGATCCAGGGGGCCCGGGTTCATTGAGAGAGACCCAGTACTTC
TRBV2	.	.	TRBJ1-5	CASSVQGLVNQPQHF	TGTGCCAGCAGTGTACAGGGTTTAGTCAATCAGCCCCAGCATTTT